This paragraph reports one T cell receptor (beta chain). Its matching antigen is unknown. These data are taken from a study of T cells expressing NK-cell markers. Study overall: It was sorted CD3+CD56+NKG2C+, CD3+CD56+NKG2C- and CD3+CD56-NKG2C+ T cells that supplied the TCR beta repertoires.

Whole-study results and caveats: A range of about 1.0-8% of CD8+ T cells consisted of dominant NKG2C+ clonotypes in 6 or 7 donors.

Germline CDR1 reads MDHEN; CDR2 reads SYDVKM. The CDR3 length is 15 residues. From its re-call of the 5' RACE reads, TCRdb lists each CDR3 protein once, without DNA. The sample includes under 200,000 distinct CDR3 sequences. The gene calls are TRBV28 and TRBJ2-7; TCRdb names TRBD2, which stays unverified in the absence of DNA. The specimen was blood T cells: a sorted CD56 or NKG2C T cell subset, CD4+ or CD8+ T cells, or bulk PBMC T cells (not recorded which). The receptor was derived from a woman aged 18-70 years in good health. The CDR3: CASSRLGRGPYEQYF.